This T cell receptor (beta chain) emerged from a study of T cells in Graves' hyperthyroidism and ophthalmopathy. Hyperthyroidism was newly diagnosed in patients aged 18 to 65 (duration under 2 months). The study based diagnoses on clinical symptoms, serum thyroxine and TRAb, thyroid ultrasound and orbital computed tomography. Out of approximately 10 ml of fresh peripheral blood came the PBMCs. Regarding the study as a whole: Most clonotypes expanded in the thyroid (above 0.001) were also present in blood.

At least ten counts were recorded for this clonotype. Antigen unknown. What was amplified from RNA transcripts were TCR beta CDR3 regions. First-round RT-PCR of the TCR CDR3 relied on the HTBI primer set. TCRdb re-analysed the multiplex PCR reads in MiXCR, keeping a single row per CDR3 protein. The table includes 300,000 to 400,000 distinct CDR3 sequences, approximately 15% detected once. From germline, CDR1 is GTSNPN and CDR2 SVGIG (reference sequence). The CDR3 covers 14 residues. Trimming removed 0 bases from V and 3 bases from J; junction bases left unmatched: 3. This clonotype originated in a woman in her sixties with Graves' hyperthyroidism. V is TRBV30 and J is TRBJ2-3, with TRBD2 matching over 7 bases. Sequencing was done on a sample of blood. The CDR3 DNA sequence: TGTGCCTGGAGTGTCCCGGGAGGAACAGATACGCAGTATTTT. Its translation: CAWSVPGGTDTQYF.